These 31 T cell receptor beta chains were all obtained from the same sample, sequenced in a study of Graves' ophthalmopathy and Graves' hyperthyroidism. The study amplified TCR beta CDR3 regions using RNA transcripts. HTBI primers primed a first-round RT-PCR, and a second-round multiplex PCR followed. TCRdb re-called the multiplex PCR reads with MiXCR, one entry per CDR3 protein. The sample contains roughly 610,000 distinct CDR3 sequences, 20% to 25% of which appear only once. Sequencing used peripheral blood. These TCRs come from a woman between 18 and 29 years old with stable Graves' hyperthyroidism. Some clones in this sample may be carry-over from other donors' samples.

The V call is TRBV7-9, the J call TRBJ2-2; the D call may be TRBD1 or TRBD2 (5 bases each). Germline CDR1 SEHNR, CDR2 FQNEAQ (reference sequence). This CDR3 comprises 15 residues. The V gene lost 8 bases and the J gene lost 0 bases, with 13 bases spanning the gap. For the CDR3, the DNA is TGTGCCAGCGGTCCGGGGCGGACGAACACCGGGGAGCTGTTTTTT. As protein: CASGPGRTNTGELFF.

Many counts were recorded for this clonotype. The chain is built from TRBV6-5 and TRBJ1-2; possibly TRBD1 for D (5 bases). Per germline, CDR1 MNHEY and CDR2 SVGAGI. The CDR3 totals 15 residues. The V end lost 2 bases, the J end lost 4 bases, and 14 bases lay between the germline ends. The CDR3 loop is CASSYRGDRLYGYTF. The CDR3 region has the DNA TGTGCCAGCAGTTACAGGGGCGACCGGCTCTATGGCTACACCTTC.

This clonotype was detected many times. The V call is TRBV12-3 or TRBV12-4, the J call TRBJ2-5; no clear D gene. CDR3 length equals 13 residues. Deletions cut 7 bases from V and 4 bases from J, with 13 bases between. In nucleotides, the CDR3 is TGTGCCAGCACCCCCAGCCCCGGAGAGACCCAGTACTTC. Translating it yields CASTPSPGETQYF.

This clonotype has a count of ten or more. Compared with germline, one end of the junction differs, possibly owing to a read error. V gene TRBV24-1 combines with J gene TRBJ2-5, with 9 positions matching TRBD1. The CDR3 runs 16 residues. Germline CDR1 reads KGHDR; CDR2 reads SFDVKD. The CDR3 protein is CATSDPRTGEQGTQYF. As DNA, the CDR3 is TGTGCCACCAGTGATCCGAGGACAGGGGAGCAAGGGACCCAGTACTTC.

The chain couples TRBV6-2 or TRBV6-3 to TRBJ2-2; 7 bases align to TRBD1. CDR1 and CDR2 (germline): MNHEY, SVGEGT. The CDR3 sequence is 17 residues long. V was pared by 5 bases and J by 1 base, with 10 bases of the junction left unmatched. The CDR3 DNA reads TGTGCCAGCAGTCCCCGGGACAGAAGCTTGAACACCGGGGAGCTGTTTTTT. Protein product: CASSPRDRSLNTGELFF.

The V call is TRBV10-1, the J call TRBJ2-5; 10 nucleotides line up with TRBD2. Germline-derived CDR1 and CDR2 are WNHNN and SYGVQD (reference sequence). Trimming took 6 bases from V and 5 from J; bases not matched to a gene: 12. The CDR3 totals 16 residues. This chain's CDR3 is CASRGLAGEVGETQYF. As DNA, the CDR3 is TGCGCCAGCAGGGGCCTAGCGGGAGAAGTTGGCGAGACCCAGTACTTC.

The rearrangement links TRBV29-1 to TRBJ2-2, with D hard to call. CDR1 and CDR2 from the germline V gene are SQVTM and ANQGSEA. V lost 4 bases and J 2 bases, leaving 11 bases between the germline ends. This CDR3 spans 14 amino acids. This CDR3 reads CSVGSVPNTGELFF. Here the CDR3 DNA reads TGCAGCGTTGGAAGTGTACCTAACACCGGGGAGCTGTTTTTT.

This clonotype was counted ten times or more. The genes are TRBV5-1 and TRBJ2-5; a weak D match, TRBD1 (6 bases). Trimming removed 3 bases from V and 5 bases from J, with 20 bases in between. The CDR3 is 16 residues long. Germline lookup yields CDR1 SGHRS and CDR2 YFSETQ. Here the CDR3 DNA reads TGCGCCAGCAGCTCCGAAGTGAACAGGGTTTTTGAGACCCAGTACTTC. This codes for CASSSEVNRVFETQYF.

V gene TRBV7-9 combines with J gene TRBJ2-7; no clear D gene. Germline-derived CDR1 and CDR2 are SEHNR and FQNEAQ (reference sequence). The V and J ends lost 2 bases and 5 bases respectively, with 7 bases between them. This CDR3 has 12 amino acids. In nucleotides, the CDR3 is TGTGCCAGCAGCTTACAACATAACGAGCAGTACTTC. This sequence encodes CASSLQHNEQYF. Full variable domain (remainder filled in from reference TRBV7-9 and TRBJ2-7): DTGVSQNPRHKITKRGQNVTFRCDPISEHNRLYWYRQTLGQGPEFLTYFQNEAQLEKSRLLSDRFSAERPKGSFSTLEIQRTEQGDSAMYLCASSLQHNEQYFGPGTRLTVT.

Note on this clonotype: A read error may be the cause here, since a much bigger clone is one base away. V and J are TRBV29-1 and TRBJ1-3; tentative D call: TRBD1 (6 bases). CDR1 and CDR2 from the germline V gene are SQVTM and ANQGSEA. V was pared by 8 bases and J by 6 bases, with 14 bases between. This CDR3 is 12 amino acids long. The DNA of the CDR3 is TGCAGCTTTTCCAACAGGGCAAACACCATATATTTT. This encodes CSFSNRANTIYF. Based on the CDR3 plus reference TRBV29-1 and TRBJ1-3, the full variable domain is SAVISQKPSRDICQRGTSLTIQCQVDSQVTMMFWYRQQPGQSLTLIATANQGSEATYESGFVIDKFPISRPNLTFSTLTVSNMSPEDSSIYLCSFSNRANTIYFGEGSWLTVV.

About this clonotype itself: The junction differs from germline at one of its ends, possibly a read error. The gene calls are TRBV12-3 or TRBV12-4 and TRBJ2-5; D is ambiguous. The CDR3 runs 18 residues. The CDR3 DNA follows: TGTGCCAGCAGTCAATCCCTATCCAGTCCAGCTGGTGAGGAGACCCGGTACTTC. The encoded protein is CASSQSLSSPAGEETRYF.

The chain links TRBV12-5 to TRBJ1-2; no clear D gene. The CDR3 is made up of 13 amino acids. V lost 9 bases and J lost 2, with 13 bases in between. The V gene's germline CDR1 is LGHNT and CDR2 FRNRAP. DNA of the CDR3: TGTGCTAGCGACAACGAATGGAACTATGGCTACACCTTC. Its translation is CASDNEWNYGYTF.

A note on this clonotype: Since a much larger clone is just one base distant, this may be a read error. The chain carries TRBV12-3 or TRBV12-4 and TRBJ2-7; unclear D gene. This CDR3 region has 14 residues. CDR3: CAISFPGSTYEQYF. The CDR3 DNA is TGTGCCATCAGTTTTCCCGGCAGTACCTACGAGCAGTACTTC.

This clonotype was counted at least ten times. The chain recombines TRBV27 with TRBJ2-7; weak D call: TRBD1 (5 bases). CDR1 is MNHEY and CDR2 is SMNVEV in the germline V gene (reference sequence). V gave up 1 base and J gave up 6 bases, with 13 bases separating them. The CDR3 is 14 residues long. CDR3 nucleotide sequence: TGTGCCAGCAGTTTATGGGGTGAAGGGGTCGAGCAGTACTTC. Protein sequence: CASSLWGEGVEQYF.

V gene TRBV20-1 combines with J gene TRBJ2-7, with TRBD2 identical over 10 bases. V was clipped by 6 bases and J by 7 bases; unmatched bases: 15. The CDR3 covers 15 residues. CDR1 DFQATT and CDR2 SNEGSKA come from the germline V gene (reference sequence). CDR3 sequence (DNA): TGCAGTGCCCGAGCGCTAGCGGGAGTCAGGAGGGAGCAGTACTTC. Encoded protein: CSARALAGVRREQYF.

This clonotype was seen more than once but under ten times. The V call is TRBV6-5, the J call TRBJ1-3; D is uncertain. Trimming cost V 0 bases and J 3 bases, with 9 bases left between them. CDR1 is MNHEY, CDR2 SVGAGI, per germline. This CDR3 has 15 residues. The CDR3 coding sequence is TGTGCCAGCAGTTACTCACCGGGCGATGGAAACACCATATATTTT. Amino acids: CASSYSPGDGNTIYF.

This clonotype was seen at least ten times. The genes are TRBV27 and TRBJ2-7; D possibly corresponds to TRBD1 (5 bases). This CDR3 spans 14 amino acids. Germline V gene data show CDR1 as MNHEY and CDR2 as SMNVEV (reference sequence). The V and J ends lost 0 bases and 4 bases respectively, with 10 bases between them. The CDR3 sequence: CASSLSARVYEQYF. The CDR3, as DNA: TGTGCCAGCAGTTTATCGGCCAGGGTGTACGAGCAGTACTTC.

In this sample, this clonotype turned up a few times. The CDR3 here is CASSPIAGGVQETQYF. The DNA of the CDR3 is TGTGCCAGCAGTCCGATAGCGGGGGGCGTCCAAGAGACCCAGTACTTC. This chain links TRBV27 with TRBJ2-5; 10 nucleotides align to TRBD2. The CDR3 runs 16 residues. V shed 5 bases and J 1 base; nucleotides not matched to a gene: 7. The V gene's germline CDR1 is MNHEY and CDR2 SMNVEV (reference sequence).

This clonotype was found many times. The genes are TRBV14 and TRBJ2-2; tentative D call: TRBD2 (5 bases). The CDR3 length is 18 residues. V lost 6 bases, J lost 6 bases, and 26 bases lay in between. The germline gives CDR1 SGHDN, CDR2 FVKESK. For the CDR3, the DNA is TGTGCCAGCAGATCCGGACGCGCTGGCGGGCCATTAGCCGGGGAGCTGTTTTTT. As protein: CASRSGRAGGPLAGELFF.

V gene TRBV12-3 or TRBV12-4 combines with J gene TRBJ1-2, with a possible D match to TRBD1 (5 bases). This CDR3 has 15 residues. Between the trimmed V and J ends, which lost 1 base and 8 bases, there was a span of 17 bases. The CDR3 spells CASSLVPQGKGGYTF. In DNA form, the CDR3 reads TGTGCCAGCAGTTTAGTTCCGCAGGGCAAGGGGGGCTACACCTTC.

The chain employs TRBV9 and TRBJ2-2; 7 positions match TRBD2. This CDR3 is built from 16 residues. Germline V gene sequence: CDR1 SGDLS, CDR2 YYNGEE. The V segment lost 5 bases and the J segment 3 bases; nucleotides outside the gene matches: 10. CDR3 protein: CASSHSRREYTGELFF. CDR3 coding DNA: TGTGCCAGCAGTCATTCTCGGCGGGAGTACACCGGGGAGCTGTTTTTT.

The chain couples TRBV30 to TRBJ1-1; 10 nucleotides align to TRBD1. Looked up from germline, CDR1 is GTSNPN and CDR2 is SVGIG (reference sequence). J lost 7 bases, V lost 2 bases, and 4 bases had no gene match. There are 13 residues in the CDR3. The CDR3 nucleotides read TGTGCCTGGAGTTCCGGGACAGGGGTTGAAGCTTTCTTT. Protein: CAWSSGTGVEAFF.

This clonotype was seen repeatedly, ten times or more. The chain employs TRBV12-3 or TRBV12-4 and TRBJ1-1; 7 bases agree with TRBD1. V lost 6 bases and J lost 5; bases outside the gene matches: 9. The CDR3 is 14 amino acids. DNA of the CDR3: TGTGCCAGCAGCCCGGACAGGCTTAGGACTGAAGCTTTCTTT. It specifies CASSPDRLRTEAFF.

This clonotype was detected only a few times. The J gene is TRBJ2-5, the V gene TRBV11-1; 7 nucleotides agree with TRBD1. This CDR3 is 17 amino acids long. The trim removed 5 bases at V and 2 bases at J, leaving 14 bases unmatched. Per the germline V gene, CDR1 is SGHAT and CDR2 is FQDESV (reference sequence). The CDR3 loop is CASSPHRDRIPQETQYF. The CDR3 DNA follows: TGTGCCAGCAGCCCCCACCGGGACAGAATACCGCAAGAGACCCAGTACTTC.

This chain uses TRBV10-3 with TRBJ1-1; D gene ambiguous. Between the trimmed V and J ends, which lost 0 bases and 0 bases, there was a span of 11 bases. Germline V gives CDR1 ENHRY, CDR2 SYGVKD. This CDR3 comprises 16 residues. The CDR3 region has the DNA TGTGCCATCAGTGAGTCAGCAAGTTCGGTGAACACTGAAGCTTTCTTT. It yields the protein CAISESASSVNTEAFF.

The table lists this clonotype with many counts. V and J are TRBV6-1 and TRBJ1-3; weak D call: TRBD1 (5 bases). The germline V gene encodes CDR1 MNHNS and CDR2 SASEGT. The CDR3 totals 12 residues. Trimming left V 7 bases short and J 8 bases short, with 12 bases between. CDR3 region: CASTPGGDTIYF. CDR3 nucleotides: TGTGCCAGCACCCCGGGGGGAGACACCATATATTTT.

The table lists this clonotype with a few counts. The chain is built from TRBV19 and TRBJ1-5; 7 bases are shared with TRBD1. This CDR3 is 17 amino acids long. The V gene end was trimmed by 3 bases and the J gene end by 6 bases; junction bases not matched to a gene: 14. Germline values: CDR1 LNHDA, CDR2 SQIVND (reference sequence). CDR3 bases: TGTGCCAGTAGTATGGTCGGGGGCGGGACAGTCATTCAGCCCCAGCATTTT. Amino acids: CASSMVGGGTVIQPQHF.

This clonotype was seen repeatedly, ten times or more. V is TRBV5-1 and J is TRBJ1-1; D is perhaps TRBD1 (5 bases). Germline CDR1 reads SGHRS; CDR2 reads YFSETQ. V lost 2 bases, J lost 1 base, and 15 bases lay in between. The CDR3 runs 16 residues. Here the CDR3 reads CASSLGARQKNTEAFF. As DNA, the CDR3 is TGCGCCAGCAGCTTAGGGGCCCGACAGAAGAACACTGAAGCTTTCTTT.

The CDR3 reads CASSLTAGGAGELFF. CDR3 nucleotides: TGTGCCAGCAGCTTAACAGCGGGAGGCGCCGGGGAGCTGTTTTTT. The rearrangement joins TRBV7-3 to TRBJ2-2, with 9 nucleotides matching TRBD2. V shed 0 bases and J 6 bases; nucleotides not matched to a gene: 2. The CDR3 loop spans 15 amino acids. The V gene's germline CDR1 is SGHTA and CDR2 FQGTGA.

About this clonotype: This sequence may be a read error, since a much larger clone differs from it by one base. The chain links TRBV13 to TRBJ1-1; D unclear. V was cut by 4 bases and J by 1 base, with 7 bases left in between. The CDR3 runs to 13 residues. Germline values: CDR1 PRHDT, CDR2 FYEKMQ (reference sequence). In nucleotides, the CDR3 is TGTGCCAGCAGCTCCGAGACGAACACTGAAGCTTTCTTT. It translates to CASSSETNTEAFF.

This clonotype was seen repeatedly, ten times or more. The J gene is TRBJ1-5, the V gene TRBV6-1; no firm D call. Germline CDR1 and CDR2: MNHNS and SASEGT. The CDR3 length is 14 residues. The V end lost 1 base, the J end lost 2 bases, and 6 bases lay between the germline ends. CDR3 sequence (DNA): TGTGCCAGCAGTGAAGGGGAGGGCAATCAGCCCCAGCATTTT. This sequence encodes CASSEGEGNQPQHF.